These 25 T cell receptor beta chains share one sample of origin, sequenced in a study of monozygotic twins with inflammatory bowel disease. For each CDR3 protein, TCRdb gives one entry from its re-call of the 5' RACE reads, without DNA. This sample's table reports about 300,000 distinct CDR3 sequences. Sequenced sample: blood. The receptors were gathered from a human donor with ulcerative colitis or Crohn's disease, or a healthy co-twin of an affected twin (not recorded which).

The rearrangement uses TRBV11-2 and TRBJ2-3; the TCRdb call, TRBD2, lacks DNA for checking. CDR3 length: 17 amino acids. Germline-derived CDR1 and CDR2 are SGHAT and FQNNGV. CDR3: CASSKRLAGGVTDTQYF.

J is TRBJ1-2 and V is TRBV20-1; the TCRdb call, TRBD1, lacks DNA for checking. Looked up from germline, CDR1 is DFQATT and CDR2 is SNEGSKA (reference sequence). The CDR3 is 13 amino acids. CDR3 sequence: CSARTGEGYGYTF.

The chain couples TRBV6-1 to TRBJ2-6; TCRdb's D call, TRBD1, is unchecked because there is no DNA. The germline CDR1 and CDR2 sequences are MNHNS and SASEGT. This CDR3 spans 17 amino acids. Here the CDR3 reads CASSPDRGSSGANVLTF.

The V gene is TRBV7-2, the J gene TRBJ1-6; TCRdb proposes TRBD1, but this gene call is untestable without DNA. This CDR3 has 16 amino acids. Germline CDR1 is SGHTA and CDR2 is FQGNSA. The CDR3 loop reads CASSLAQGATGSPLHF.

The chain recombines TRBV10-3 with TRBJ2-7. The CDR3 spans 14 residues. CDR1 and CDR2 from the germline V gene are ENHRY and SYGVKD. The CDR3 sequence is CAISEQAGLYEQYF.

The gene calls are TRBV19 and TRBJ2-5; TCRdb selects TRBD1, and the lack of DNA leaves this call unchecked. This CDR3 spans 15 amino acids. Germline-derived CDR1 and CDR2 are LNHDA and SQIVND (reference sequence). This CDR3 reads CASNHSGASVETQYF.

V gene TRBV30 combines with J gene TRBJ2-7; TCRdb outputs TRBD1, but without DNA this stays unchecked. This CDR3 comprises 14 residues. Germline V lookup: CDR1 GTSNPN, CDR2 SVGIG (reference sequence). CDR3 amino acids: CAWSGDRGLYEQYF.

The chain couples TRBV20-1 to TRBJ2-3; TCRdb gives TRBD2 as the D gene, but with no DNA this cannot be confirmed. The CDR3 totals 15 residues. CDR1 and CDR2 from the germline V gene are DFQATT and SNEGSKA (reference sequence). The CDR3 protein is CSAPQPRGGTDTQYF.

The chain recombines TRBV28 with TRBJ2-1; the D call from TCRdb, TRBD2, cannot be confirmed without DNA. The CDR3 sequence is 13 residues long. Germline V gene lookup returns CDR1 MDHEN and CDR2 SYDVKM. CDR3 sequence reads: CATRLAGYNEQFF.

The chain links TRBV6-1 to TRBJ2-3. Germline loops: CDR1 MNHNS, CDR2 SASEGT. This CDR3 comprises 15 residues. The CDR3 reads CASRDGTMAPDTQYF.

The chain has TRBV12-3 or TRBV12-4 and TRBJ1-1; the TCRdb call, TRBD1, lacks DNA for checking. The CDR3 extends over 14 amino acids. The CDR3 loop reads CASSLGRLNTEAFF.

V and J are TRBV10-3 and TRBJ1-1. Germline lookup yields CDR1 ENHRY and CDR2 SYGVKD. The CDR3 consists of 14 residues. This chain's CDR3 is CAIMDGRGVTEAFF.

This chain connects TRBV7-9 to TRBJ2-7; checking the TCRdb D call of TRBD1 is not possible without DNA. The CDR3 is 13 amino acids. CDR1 is SEHNR, CDR2 FQNEAQ, per germline (reference sequence). CDR3 residues: CASSQRLSGEQYF.

The genes are TRBV6-2 or TRBV6-3 and TRBJ2-5; TCRdb selects TRBD2, and the lack of DNA leaves this call unchecked. Germline V CDR1 and CDR2: MNHEY, SVGEGT. CDR3 length: 18 amino acids. The CDR3 is CASSPGLAGGPKQETQYF.

This chain links TRBV27 with TRBJ2-1; without DNA, the TCRdb call of TRBD1 cannot be checked. Germline CDR1 and CDR2: MNHEY and SMNVEV (reference sequence). This CDR3 is 16 amino acids long. The CDR3 here is CASSLLGATLYNEQFF.

The rearrangement uses TRBV7-2 and TRBJ2-3; no DNA is available, so the TRBD2 call from TCRdb remains unchecked. From germline, CDR1 is SGHTA and CDR2 FQGNSA. The CDR3 sequence is 15 residues long. This CDR3 is CASSLTKTTQDTQYF.

The chain employs TRBV6-5 and TRBJ2-1; TCRdb returns TRBD1, unconfirmable since there is no DNA. The CDR3 is made up of 16 amino acids. CDR1 is MNHEY and CDR2 is SVGAGI in the germline V gene. The CDR3 sequence: CASSYSWTGARNEQFF.

The V gene is TRBV10-1, the J gene TRBJ2-1; TCRdb picks TRBD2, but there is no DNA to check that call. Germline-derived CDR1 and CDR2 are WNHNN and SYGVQD (reference sequence). This CDR3 is 16 amino acids long. Here the CDR3 reads CASSESAGAVYNEQFF.

The chain carries TRBV11-2 and TRBJ1-5; no DNA is available, so the TRBD1 call from TCRdb remains unchecked. Per germline, CDR1 SGHAT and CDR2 FQNNGV. The CDR3 has 14 amino acids. CDR3 sequence: CASSFGGGGQPQHF.

The CDR3 sequence: CASTTASTDTQYF. The chain recombines TRBV12-3 or TRBV12-4 with TRBJ2-3. The CDR3 runs 13 residues.

This chain joins TRBV6-5 and TRBJ2-5. Germline lookup yields CDR1 MNHEY and CDR2 SVGAGI. The CDR3 extends over 14 amino acids. This CDR3 is CASSYLAEEETQYF.

The chain recombines TRBV24-1 with TRBJ2-1; absent DNA, TCRdb's TRBD2 call cannot be checked. This CDR3 contains 17 residues. The V gene's germline CDR1 is KGHDR and CDR2 SFDVKD. The CDR3 sequence is CATSDATGTSGSNEQFF.

The chain combines TRBV12-3 or TRBV12-4 with TRBJ2-4; TCRdb reports TRBD2, a call that lacks DNA to check it against. CDR3 length: 16 residues. This CDR3 reads CASSWLLLAGENIQYF.

V and J are TRBV25-1 and TRBJ2-3. The CDR3 is 13 amino acids. Germline V lookup: CDR1 MGHDK, CDR2 SYGVNS. CDR3 amino acids: CASSEMATDTQYF.

This chain's CDR3 is CSAEGVTYGYTF. The chain is built from TRBV20-1 and TRBJ1-2; with no DNA, the TCRdb D assignment of TRBD1 cannot be verified. CDR3 length: 12 amino acids. The germline CDR1 and CDR2 sequences are DFQATT and SNEGSKA (reference sequence).